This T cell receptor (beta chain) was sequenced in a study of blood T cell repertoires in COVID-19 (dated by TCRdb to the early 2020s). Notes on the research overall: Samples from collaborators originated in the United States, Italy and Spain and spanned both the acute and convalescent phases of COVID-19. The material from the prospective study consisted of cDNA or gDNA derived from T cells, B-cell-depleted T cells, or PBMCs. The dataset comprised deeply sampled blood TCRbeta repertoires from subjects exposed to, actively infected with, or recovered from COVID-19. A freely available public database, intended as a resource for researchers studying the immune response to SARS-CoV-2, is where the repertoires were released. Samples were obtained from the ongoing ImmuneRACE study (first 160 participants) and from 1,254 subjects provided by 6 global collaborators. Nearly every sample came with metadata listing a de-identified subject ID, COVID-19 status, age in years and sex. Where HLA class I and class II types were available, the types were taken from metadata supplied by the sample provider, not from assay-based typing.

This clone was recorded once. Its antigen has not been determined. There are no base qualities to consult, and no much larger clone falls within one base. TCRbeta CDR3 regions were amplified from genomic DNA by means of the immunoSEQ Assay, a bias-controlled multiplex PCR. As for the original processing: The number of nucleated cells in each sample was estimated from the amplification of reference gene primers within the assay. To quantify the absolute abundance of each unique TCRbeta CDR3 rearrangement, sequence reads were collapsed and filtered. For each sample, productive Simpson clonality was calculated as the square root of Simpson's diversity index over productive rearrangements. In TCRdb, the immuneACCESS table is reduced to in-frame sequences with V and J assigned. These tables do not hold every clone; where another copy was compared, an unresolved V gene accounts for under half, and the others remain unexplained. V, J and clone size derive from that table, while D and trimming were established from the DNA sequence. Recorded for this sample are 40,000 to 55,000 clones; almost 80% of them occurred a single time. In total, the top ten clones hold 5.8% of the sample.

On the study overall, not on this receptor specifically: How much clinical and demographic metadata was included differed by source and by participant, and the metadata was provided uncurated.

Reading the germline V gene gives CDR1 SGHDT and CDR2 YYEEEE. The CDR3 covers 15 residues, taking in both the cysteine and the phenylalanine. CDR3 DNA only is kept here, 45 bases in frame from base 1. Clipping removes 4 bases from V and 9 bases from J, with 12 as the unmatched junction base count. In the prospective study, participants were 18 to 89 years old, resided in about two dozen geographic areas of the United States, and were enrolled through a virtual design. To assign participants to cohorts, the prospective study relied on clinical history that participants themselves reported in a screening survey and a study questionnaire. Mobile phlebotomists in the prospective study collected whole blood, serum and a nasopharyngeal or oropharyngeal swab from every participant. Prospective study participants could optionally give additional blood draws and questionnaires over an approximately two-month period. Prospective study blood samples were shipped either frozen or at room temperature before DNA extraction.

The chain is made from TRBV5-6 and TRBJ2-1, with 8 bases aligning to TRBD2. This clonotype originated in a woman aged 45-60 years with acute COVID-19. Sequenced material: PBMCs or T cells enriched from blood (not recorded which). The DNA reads TGTGCCAGCAGCCCCGGACTAGCCCGCTGGAGTGAGCAGTTCTTC. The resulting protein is CASSPGLARWSEQFF.